The present entry profiles one T cell receptor (beta chain) with its context. Assay: immunoSEQ multiplex PCR; the TCRdb copy retains only in-frame clones and omits some. The sample comprises 190,000 or so clones, 80% to 90% of which are singletons, and about 1.2% rests with the top ten. Trimming took 4 bases from V and 5 from J; bases not matched to a gene: 7. The CDR3 runs to 15 residues. The V gene's germline CDR1 is SNHLY and CDR2 FYNNEI. This sample is drawn from a study of blood T cell repertoires in COVID-19. The sequence derives from a man aged 25 to 40 who had recovered from COVID-19. Sequences were obtained from PBMCs or T cells enriched from blood (not recorded which). V usage is TRBV2 and J usage is TRBJ2-3; 9 nucleotides match TRBD2. The CDR3 spells CASSVAGGHGDTQYF. In DNA, the CDR3 is TGTGCCAGCAGTGTGGCGGGGGGGCATGGAGATACGCAGTATTTT. The variable domain in full, with the rest retrieved from reference TRBV2 and TRBJ2-3, is EPEVTQTPSHQVTQMGQEVILRCVPISNHLYFYWYRQILGQKVEFLVSFYNNEISEKSEIFDDQFSVERPDGSNFTLKIRSTKLEDSAMYFCASSVAGGHGDTQYFGPGTRLTVL.